A single TCR beta chain is shown here with its context. The sample holds other DNA sequences that translate to the same CDR3. This specimen belongs to a study of shared clonotypes between healthy human individuals. Study-level background: Three plates each covered CD4 naive and memory; CD8 naive two, CD8 memory one.

Positive CCR7 selection of CD45RO-negative cells yielded the naive CD8 cells, and terminally differentiated effector memory CD45RA+ cells were excluded. For each subset, genomic DNA was distributed in equal portions over several immunoSEQ plates. Sorted-subset replicate PCRs used 150 to 250 ng of genomic DNA. This amount corresponded to some 30,000 T cell genomes. TCRdb's table, derived via immunoSEQ multiplex PCR, lists solely in-frame clones and lacks some. The sample contains about 1,900,000 clones, approximately 95% of which appear only once. The receptor's source is a young man in good health. The source material was naive CD8+ T cells sorted from blood.

The CDR3 nucleotides are TGCGCCAGCAGCCTGGGACTAGCGGGGCACTCCTACAATGAGCAGTTCTTC. Amino acids: CASSLGLAGHSYNEQFF. This chain joins TRBV5-1 and TRBJ2-1; 13 positions agree with TRBD2. Germline lookup yields CDR1 SGHRS and CDR2 YFSETQ. V shed 4 bases and J 0 bases; nucleotides not matched to a gene: 4. This CDR3 has 17 residues.